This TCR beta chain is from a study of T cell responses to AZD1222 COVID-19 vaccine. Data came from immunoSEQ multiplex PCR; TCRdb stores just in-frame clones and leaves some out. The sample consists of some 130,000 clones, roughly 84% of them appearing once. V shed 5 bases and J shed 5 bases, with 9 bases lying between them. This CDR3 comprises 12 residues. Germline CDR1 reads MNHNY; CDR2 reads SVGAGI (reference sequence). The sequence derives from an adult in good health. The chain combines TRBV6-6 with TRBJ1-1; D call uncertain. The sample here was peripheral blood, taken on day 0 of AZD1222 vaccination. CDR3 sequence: CASSTSGTEAFF. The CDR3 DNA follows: TGTGCCAGCAGTACCTCCGGAACTGAAGCTTTCTTT.